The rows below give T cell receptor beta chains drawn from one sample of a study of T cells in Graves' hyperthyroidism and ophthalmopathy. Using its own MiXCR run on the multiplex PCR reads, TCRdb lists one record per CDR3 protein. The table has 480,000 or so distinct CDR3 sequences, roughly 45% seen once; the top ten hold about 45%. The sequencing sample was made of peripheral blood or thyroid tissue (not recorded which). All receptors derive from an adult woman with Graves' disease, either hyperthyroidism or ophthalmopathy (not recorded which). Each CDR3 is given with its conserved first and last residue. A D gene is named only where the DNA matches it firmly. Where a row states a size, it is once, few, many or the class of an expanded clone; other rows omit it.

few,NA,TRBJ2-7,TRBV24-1,CATSDREGQYF,TGTGCCACCAGTGACCGCGAGGGGCAGTACTTC
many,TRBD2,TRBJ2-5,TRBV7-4,CASSPRTSGSRETQYF,TGTGCCAGCAGCCCCCGGACTAGCGGGAGCCGAGAGACCCAGTACTTC
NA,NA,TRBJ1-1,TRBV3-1,CASSPGRVTAFF,TGTGCCAGCAGCCCCGGACGGGTGACAGCTTTCTTT
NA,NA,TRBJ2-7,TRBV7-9,CSSSTGYEQYF,TGTTCCAGCAGCACAGGGTACGAGCAGTACTTC
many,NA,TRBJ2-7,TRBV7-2,CASSLGSGLKSEQYF,TGTGCCAGCAGCTTAGGAAGCGGGTTGAAATCCGAGCAGTACTTC
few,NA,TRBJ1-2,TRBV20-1,CSAKVPADGYTF,TGCAGTGCTAAGGTACCCGCGGATGGCTACACCTTC
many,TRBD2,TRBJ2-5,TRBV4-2,CASSRTRQETQYF,TGTGCCAGCAGCCGGACTAGACAAGAGACCCAGTACTTC
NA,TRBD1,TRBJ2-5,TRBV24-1,CATSVPTGGYQETQYF,TGTGCCACCAGTGTTCCGACAGGGGGATACCAAGAGACCCAGTACTTC
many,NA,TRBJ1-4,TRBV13,CASSSGGSEEKLFF,TGTGCCAGCAGCTCTGGCGGGTCCGAAGAAAAACTGTTTTTT
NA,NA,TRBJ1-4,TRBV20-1,CSARDWNEKLFF,TGCAGTGCTAGAGATTGGAATGAAAAACTGTTTTTT
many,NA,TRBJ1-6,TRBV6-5,CASSQGISPLHF,TGTGCCAGCAGCCAGGGGATCTCACCCCTCCACTTT
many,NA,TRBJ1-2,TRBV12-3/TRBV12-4,CASSYYNYGYTF,TGTGCCAGCAGCTATTATAACTATGGCTACACCTTC
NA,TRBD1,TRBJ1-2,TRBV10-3,CAIRTGGLGDYGYTF,TGTGCCATCAGGACAGGGGGCTTAGGGGACTATGGCTACACCTTC
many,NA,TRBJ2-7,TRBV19,CASSTTGYSYEQYF,TGTGCCAGTAGTACGACAGGCTACTCCTACGAGCAGTACTTC
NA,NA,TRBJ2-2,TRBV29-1,CSAFYGELFF,TGCAGCGCTTTCTACGGGGAGCTGTTTTTT
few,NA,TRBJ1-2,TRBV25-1,CASSAAGLYGYTF,TGTGCCAGCAGTGCGGCGGGGCTGTATGGCTACACCTTC
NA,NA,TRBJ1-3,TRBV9,CASSVVEGNTIYF,TGTGCCAGCAGCGTAGTTGAGGGAAACACCATATATTTT
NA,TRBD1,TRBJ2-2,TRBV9,CASSVDVGTGVTGELFF,TGTGCCAGCAGCGTAGATGTGGGGACAGGGGTGACCGGGGAGCTGTTTTTT
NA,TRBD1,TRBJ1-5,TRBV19,CATAGTGLQPQHF,TGTGCCACCGCCGGGACAGGGTTACAGCCCCAGCATTTT
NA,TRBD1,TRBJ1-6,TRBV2,CASRTTGVNSPLHF,TGTGCCAGCAGAACCACAGGGGTTAATTCACCCCTCCACTTT
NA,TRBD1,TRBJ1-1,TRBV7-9,CASSHRDRAVFPEAFF,TGTGCCAGCAGCCACCGGGACAGGGCCGTCTTTCCTGAAGCTTTCTTT
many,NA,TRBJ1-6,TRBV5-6,CASSLERSGAYNSPLHF,TGTGCCAGCAGCTTAGAACGGTCGGGAGCCTATAATTCACCCCTCCACTTT
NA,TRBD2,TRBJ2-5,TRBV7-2,CASWAATTSWETQYF,TGTGCCAGCTGGGCGGCGACGACTAGCTGGGAGACCCAGTACTTC
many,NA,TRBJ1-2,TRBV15,CATSRAQGREDF,TGTGCCACCAGCAGAGCCCAGGGGCGCGAGGACTTC
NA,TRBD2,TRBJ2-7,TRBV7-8,CASSHAGTATSGRAHEQYF,TGTGCCAGCAGCCACGCCGGGACAGCAACTAGCGGGAGGGCCCACGAGCAGTACTTC
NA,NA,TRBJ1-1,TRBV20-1,CSARDGIDEAFF,TGCAGTGCTAGAGATGGGATCGATGAAGCTTTCTTT
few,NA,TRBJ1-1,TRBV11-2,CASSPNITGRRYAFF,TGTGCCAGCAGCCCTAACATCACAGGCAGGCGGTATGCTTTCTTT
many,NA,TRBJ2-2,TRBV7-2,CASSITAGTTGELFF,TGTGCCAGCAGCATTACCGCGGGAACCACCGGGGAGCTGTTTTTT
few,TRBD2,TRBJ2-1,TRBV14,CASSQDRAGGPFF,TGTGCCAGCAGCCAAGATCGAGCGGGAGGGCCGTTCTTC
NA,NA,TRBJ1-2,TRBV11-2,CASVANEGYGYTF,TGTGCCAGCGTGGCAAACGAGGGATATGGCTACACCTTC
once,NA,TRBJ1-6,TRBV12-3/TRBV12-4,CASWAGRGSPLHF,TGTGCCAGCTGGGCCGGAAGAGGTTCACCCCTCCACTTT
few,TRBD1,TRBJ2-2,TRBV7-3,CASSPTGTGFAGELFF,TGTGCCAGCAGCCCAACCGGGACAGGCTTTGCCGGGGAGCTGTTTTTT
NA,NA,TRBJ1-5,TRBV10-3,CAISTTSSKETQHF,TGTGCCATCAGTACGACTAGCAGCAAAGAGACCCAGCATTTT
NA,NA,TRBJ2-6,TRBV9,CASGGDNSGANVLTF,TGTGCCAGCGGGGGTGACAACTCTGGGGCCAACGTCCTGACTTTC
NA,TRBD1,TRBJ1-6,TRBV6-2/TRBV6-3,CASSWGGQQHSPLHF,TGTGCCAGCAGTTGGGGGGGACAGCAACATTCACCCCTCCACTTT
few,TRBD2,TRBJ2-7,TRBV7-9,CASSQGRGRSPREQYF,TGTGCCAGCAGTCAGGGACGCGGGAGATCTCCACGCGAGCAGTACTTC
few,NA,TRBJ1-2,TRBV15,CATSSGDYGYTF,TGTGCCACCAGCAGTGGGGATTATGGCTACACCTTC
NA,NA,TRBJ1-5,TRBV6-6,CASSYSSRAGNTRSNQPQHF,TGTGCCAGCAGTTACTCGTCCCGGGCAGGTAATACGAGGAGCAATCAGCCCCAGCATTTT
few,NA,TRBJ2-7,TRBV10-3,CAISNGGTGTYEQYF,TGTGCCATCAGTAACGGCGGGACCGGAACCTACGAGCAGTACTTC
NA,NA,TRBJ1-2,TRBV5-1,CASSSEGTNYGYTF,TGCGCCAGCAGCTCCGAGGGAACTAACTATGGCTACACCTTC
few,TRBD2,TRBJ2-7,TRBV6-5,CAISGTSPPKQYF,TGTGCCATCAGCGGGACTAGCCCGCCGAAGCAGTACTTC
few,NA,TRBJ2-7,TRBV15,CATSLQTGGYEQYF,TGTGCCACCAGCTTACAAACAGGTGGCTACGAGCAGTACTTC